This T cell receptor (beta chain) appears in the sequencing data of a study of early T cells in non-severe SARS-CoV-2 infection. The wider study: Unsorted whole blood bulk RNA was sequenced, with unpaired chains. General observations from the study: Anti-spike CD8 specificities were favored by VDJdb matching, whose results missed private and CD4 specificities.

This clonotype was seen a few times. The antigen is undetermined. Germline CDR1 is SGHTA and CDR2 is FQGNSA. There are 16 residues in the CDR3. V was trimmed by 0 bases and J by 2 bases, leaving 13 bases between them. The TCR library protocol was used to attach unique molecular identifiers. These identifiers were attached to individual cDNA molecules. TCRdb reprocessed the 5' RACE reads with MiXCR, giving one entry per CDR3 protein. The sample lists fewer than 85,000 distinct CDR3 sequences; around 10% were seen once. This chain uses TRBV7-2 with TRBJ1-2; D is ambiguous. This clonotype originated in an adult who was a healthcare worker with PCR-confirmed SARS-CoV-2 infection or an uninfected control (not recorded which). Material: whole blood, obtained at baseline. The DNA of the CDR3 is TGTGCCAGCAGCTTAGCCTTTTTAGTGGCGAACTATGGCTACACCTTC. Translation: CASSLAFLVANYGYTF.